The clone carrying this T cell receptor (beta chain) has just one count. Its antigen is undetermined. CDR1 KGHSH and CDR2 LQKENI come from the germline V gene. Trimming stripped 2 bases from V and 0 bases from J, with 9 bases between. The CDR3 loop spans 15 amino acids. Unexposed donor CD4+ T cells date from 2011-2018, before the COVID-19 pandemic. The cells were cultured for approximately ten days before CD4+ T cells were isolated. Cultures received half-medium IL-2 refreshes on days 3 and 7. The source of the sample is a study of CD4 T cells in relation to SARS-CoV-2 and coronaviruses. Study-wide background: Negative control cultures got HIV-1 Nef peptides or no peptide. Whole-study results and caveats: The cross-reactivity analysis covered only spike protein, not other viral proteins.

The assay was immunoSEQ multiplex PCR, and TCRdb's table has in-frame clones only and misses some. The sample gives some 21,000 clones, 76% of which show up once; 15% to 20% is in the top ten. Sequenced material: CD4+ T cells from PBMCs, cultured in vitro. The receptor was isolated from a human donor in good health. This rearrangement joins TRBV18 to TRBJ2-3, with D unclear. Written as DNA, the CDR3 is TGTGCCAGCTCACCATTTGGGGATAGCACAGATACGCAGTATTTT. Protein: CASSPFGDSTDTQYF.